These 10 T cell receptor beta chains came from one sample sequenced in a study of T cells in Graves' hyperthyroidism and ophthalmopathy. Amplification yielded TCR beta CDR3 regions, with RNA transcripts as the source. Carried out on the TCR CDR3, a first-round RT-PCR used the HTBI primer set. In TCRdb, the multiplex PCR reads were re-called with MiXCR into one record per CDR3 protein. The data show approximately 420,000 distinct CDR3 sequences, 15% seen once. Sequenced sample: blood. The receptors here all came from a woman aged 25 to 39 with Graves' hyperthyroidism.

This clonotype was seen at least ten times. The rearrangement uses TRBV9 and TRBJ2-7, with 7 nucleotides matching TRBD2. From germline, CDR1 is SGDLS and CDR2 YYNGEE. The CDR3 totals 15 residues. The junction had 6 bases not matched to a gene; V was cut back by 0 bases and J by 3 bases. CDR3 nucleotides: TGTGCCAGCAGCGTAGAAGGTAGCGGGCTCTACGAGCAGTACTTC. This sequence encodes CASSVEGSGLYEQYF.

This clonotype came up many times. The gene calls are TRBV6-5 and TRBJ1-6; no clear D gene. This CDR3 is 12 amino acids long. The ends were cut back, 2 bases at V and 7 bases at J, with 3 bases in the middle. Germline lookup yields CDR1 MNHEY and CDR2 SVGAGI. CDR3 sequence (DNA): TGTGCCAGCAGTTACCCGAATTCACCCCTCCACTTT. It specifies CASSYPNSPLHF.

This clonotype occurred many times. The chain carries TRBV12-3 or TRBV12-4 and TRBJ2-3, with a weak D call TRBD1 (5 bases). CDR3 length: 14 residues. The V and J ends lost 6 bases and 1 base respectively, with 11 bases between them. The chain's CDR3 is CASRIRQRTDTQYF. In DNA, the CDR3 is TGTGCCAGCAGGATCAGACAGCGCACAGATACGCAGTATTTT.

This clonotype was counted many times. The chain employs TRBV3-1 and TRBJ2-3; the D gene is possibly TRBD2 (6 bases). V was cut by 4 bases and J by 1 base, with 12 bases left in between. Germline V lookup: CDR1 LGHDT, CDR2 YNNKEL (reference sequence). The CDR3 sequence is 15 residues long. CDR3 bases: TGTGCCAGCAGCCCTCGACTAGAACGCACAGATACGCAGTATTTT. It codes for CASSPRLERTDTQYF.

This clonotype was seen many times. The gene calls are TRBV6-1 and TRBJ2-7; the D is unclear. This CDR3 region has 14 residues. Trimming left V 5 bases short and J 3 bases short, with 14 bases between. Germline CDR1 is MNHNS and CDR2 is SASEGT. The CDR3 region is CASSSRIRYYEQYF. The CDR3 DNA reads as TGTGCCAGCAGTTCCCGGATCAGATACTACGAGCAGTACTTC.

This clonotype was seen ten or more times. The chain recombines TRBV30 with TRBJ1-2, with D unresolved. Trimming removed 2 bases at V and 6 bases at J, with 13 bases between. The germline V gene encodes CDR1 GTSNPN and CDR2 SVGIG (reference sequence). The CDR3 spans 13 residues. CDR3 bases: TGTGCCTGGAGTCTAAGCCTCTGGGATGGCTACACCTTC. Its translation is CAWSLSLWDGYTF.

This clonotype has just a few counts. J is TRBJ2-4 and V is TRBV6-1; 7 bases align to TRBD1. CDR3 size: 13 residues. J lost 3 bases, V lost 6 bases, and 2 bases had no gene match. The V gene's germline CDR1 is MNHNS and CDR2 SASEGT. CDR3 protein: CASRGQYKNIQYF. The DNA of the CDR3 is TGTGCCAGCAGGGGACAGTACAAAAACATTCAGTACTTC.

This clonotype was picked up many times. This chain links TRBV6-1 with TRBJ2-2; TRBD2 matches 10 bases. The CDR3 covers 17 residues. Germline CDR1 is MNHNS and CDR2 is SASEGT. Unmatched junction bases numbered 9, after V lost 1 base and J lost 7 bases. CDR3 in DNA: TGTGCCAGCAGTGAAGAGGCGCTAGCGGGAGTGATCGGGGAGCTGTTTTTT. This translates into CASSEEALAGVIGELFF.

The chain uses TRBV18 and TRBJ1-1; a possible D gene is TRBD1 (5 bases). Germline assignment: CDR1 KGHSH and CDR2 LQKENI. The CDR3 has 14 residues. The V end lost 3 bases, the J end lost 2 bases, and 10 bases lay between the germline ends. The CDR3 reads CASSPTVSNTEAFF. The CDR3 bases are TGTGCCAGCTCACCGACAGTATCCAACACTGAAGCTTTCTTT. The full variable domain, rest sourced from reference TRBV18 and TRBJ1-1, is NAGVMQNPRHLVRRRGQEARLRCSPMKGHSHVYWYRQLPEEGLKFMVYLQKENIIDESGMPKERFSAEFPKEGPSILRIQQVVRGDSAAYFCASSPTVSNTEAFFGQGTRLTVV.

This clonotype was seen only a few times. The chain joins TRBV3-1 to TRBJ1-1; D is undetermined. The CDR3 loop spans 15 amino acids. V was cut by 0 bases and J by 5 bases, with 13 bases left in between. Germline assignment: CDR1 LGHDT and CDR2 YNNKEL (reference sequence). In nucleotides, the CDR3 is TGTGCCAGCAGCCAAGATAGGCCTTCGGGAACTGAAGCTTTCTTT. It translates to CASSQDRPSGTEAFF.